A selection of T cell receptor beta chains follows, all from one sample in a study of blood T cell repertoires in COVID-19. The protocol was immunoSEQ multiplex PCR, while the TCRdb copy is restricted to in-frame clones and leaves out a portion. The sample has around 150,000 clones, around 89% seen once. The sample taken for sequencing was peripheral blood. The receptors come from a man aged 55 to 69 with acute or convalescent COVID-19. The CDR3 runs from the conserved cysteine through the conserved F or W. D genes are given only for firm matches. Clone size is shown for a subset of rows, as once, few, many or a class of expanded clone.

NA	TRBV18	TRBD1	TRBJ2-2	TGTGCCAGCTCGGCGACAGGGGGCGCGTTCGGGGAGCTGTTTTTT	CASSATGGAFGELFF
NA	TRBV5-4	NA	TRBJ1-3	TGTGCCAGCAGCTTGGGATCGCAGGGATCTGGAAACACCATATATTTT	CASSLGSQGSGNTIYF
NA	TRBV19	TRBD1	TRBJ1-2	TGTGCCAGTAGTATAGTCCGGGACAGTAGCTATGGCTACACCTTC	CASSIVRDSSYGYTF
NA	TRBV2	TRBD2	TRBJ2-5	TGTGCCAGCAGTGAGTCTAGCGGGGATGAGACCCAGTACTTC	CASSESSGDETQYF
once	TRBV7-9	TRBD1	TRBJ1-4	TGTGCCAGCAGTCTAGCTGGGACAGGGGTTGTTCAAAAACTGTTTTTT	CASSLAGTGVVQKLFF
NA	TRBV4-1	TRBD2	TRBJ2-1	TGCGCCAGCAGCCAGACGACTAGCGGGGGTTTCAATGAGCAGTTCTTC	CASSQTTSGGFNEQFF
NA	TRBV3-1/TRBV3-2	NA	TRBJ1-6	TGTGCCAGCAGCCAAAGTGGAGAATCACCCCTCCACTTT	CASSQSGESPLHF
once	TRBV7-9	NA	TRBJ1-5	TGTGCCAGCAGCCCCCCTGGGGCTGGCAATCAGCCCCAGCATTTT	CASSPPGAGNQPQHF
NA	TRBV3-1/TRBV3-2	NA	TRBJ1-3	TGTGCCAGCAGCCAAGATGGGGGGAGAAACACCATATATTTT	CASSQDGGRNTIYF
NA	TRBV5-1	TRBD1	TRBJ2-7	TGCGCCAGCAGCTTGGAGGGGACAGGGAGGGACGAGCAGTACTTC	CASSLEGTGRDEQYF
NA	TRBV19	NA	TRBJ1-3	TGTGCCAGTAGTAACGGCGGGGGGCAGTTTCCTGGAAACACCATATATTTT	CASSNGGGQFPGNTIYF
once	TRBV7-9	NA	TRBJ1-4	TGTGCCAGCAGCGTTTATAATGAAAAACTGTTTTTT	CASSVYNEKLFF
NA	TRBV6-5	NA	TRBJ2-3	TGTGCCAGCAGTTACAGGGGTGGCACAGATACGCAGTATTTT	CASSYRGGTDTQYF
NA	TRBV30	TRBD1	TRBJ1-1	TGTGCCTGGAGTTCACCGGGACAGAACCTGAACACTGAAGCTTTCTTT	CAWSSPGQNLNTEAFF
NA	TRBV6-2/TRBV6-3	TRBD1	TRBJ1-2	TGTGCCAGCAGCCAGACAGGGGCGATCGGCTATGGCTACACCTTC	CASSQTGAIGYGYTF
NA	TRBV9	NA	TRBJ1-4	TGTGCCAGCAGCGTAGCGCCGCGTCGGGCTAATGAAAAACTGTTTTTT	CASSVAPRRANEKLFF
NA	TRBV2	TRBD1	TRBJ2-4	TGTGCCAGCAGTGATACGACAGGGACCCAGAAGACCGGCATTCAGTACTTC	CASSDTTGTQKTGIQYF
NA	TRBV14	NA	TRBJ2-5	TGTGCCAGCAGCTTTCGACAGCCCCCTACTCAAGAGACCCAGTACTTC	CASSFRQPPTQETQYF
few	TRBV5-1	TRBD1	TRBJ1-1	TGCGCCAGCAGTCTACAGGGGGCGCGCACTGAAGCTTTCTTT	CASSLQGARTEAFF
NA	TRBV19	NA	TRBJ1-1	TGTGCCAGTACAGAAAACACTGAAGCTTTCTTT	CASTENTEAFF
NA	TRBV4-1	NA	TRBJ1-1	TGCGCCAGCAGCCAAGGTCTTAGTAAACCCAACACTGAAGCTTTCTTT	CASSQGLSKPNTEAFF
NA	TRBV5-1	TRBD1	TRBJ2-7	TGCGCCAGCAGCTTGGGAGGGACAGGGGCTGTGGAGCAGTACTTC	CASSLGGTGAVEQYF
NA	TRBV30	NA	TRBJ1-1	TGTGCCTGGAGTAACGGCGGAGGCACTGAAGCTTTCTTT	CAWSNGGGTEAFF
NA	TRBV5-1	NA	TRBJ1-4	TGCGCCAGCAGCCATGGGAGTGCAACTAATGAAAAACTGTTTTTT	CASSHGSATNEKLFF
NA	TRBV18	NA	TRBJ2-7	TGTGCCAGCTCACGAACTCCCCCAGGGGATCGGTACGAGCAGTACTTC	CASSRTPPGDRYEQYF
NA	TRBV4-3	TRBD2	TRBJ2-3	TGCGCCAGCAGCCGGAAGTCCCCCGGGACTAGCGGGGGGTTGGGCACAGATACGCAGTATTTT	CASSRKSPGTSGGLGTDTQYF
NA	TRBV24-1	NA	TRBJ2-6	TGTGCCACCAGTGAACCCGGGGGAACTGGGGCCAACGTCCTGACTTTC	CATSEPGGTGANVLTF
few	TRBV12-3/TRBV12-4	NA	TRBJ2-7	TGTGCCAGCAGTTTCCAGTATGAGCAGTACTTC	CASSFQYEQYF
NA	TRBV24-1	TRBD1	TRBJ2-4	TGTGCCACCAGTGATCGGGACAGCAACATTCAGTACTTC	CATSDRDSNIQYF
NA	TRBV7-2	TRBD2	TRBJ2-5	TGTGCCAGCAGCTTAGAGACATGGGCGGCGGGGGGCCTCCAAGAGACCCAGTACTTC	CASSLETWAAGGLQETQYF
NA	TRBV6-6	TRBD1	TRBJ1-5	TGTGCCAGCTCGACAGGGAATAGCAATCAGCCCCAGCATTTT	CASSTGNSNQPQHF
NA	TRBV12-5	NA	TRBJ2-5	TGTGCTAGTGCACCCCAGGGGAGTAGAGAGACCCAGTACTTC	CASAPQGSRETQYF
NA	TRBV5-5	NA	TRBJ2-1	TGTGCCAGCAGCTTTCTGTCAGATCCCTACAATGAGCAGTTCTTC	CASSFLSDPYNEQFF
NA	TRBV4-2	TRBD1	TRBJ1-1	TGTGCCAGTAACCGGGACAGGGAAAAAACTGAAGCTTTCTTT	CASNRDREKTEAFF
NA	TRBV7-2	TRBD1	TRBJ2-7	TGTGCCAGCAGCTTAGCGGGACAGGGGCACATTCCCTACGAGCAGTACTTC	CASSLAGQGHIPYEQYF
NA	TRBV19	NA	TRBJ1-1	TGTGCCAGTAGTATAGGAGGGTTTACTGAAGCTTTCTTT	CASSIGGFTEAFF
NA	TRBV19	TRBD1	TRBJ1-1	TGTGCCAGTAGTATAGGGACAGGGGGCGCTTCTAATGAAGCTTTCTTT	CASSIGTGGASNEAFF
NA	TRBV6-6	NA	TRBJ1-1	TGTGCCAGCAGTTACTCGGGGGGTAAGGTCCCTGAAGCTTTCTTT	CASSYSGGKVPEAFF
NA	TRBV6-5	NA	TRBJ1-2	TGTGCCAGCACGGAGAGGTTCTATGGCTACACCTTC	CASTERFYGYTF
NA	TRBV24-1	NA	TRBJ2-2	TGTGCCACCGACGGGCCGGCGGGCGGGGAGCTGTTTTTT	CATDGPAGGELFF
NA	TRBV27	TRBD1	TRBJ2-7	TGTGCCAGCAGTAATCCCGGGACAGGGGGCTATCCCTACGAGCAGTACTTC	CASSNPGTGGYPYEQYF
NA	TRBV11-2	NA	TRBJ2-7	TGTGCCAGCAGCTTAGGTAGCTCCTACGAGCAGTACTTC	CASSLGSSYEQYF
NA	TRBV5-8	NA	TRBJ2-3	TGTGCCAGCAGCTATGGACAGTCCACAGATACGCAGTATTTT	CASSYGQSTDTQYF
once	TRBV11-2	NA	TRBJ1-1	TGTGCCAGCAGCTGGGCAGGGGTCACTGAAGCTTTCTTT	CASSWAGVTEAFF
NA	TRBV3-1/TRBV3-2	NA	TRBJ1-2	TGTGCCAGCAGCCTTGGGACACGTAACTATGGCTACACCTTC	CASSLGTRNYGYTF
NA	TRBV3-1/TRBV3-2	NA	TRBJ2-5	TGTGCCAGCAAGCCAGCGACGGAATACGGGACCCAGTACTTC	CASKPATEYGTQYF
NA	TRBV4-2	NA	TRBJ1-2	TGTGCCAGCAGCCAAGAGGGCGGGGCAAACTATGGCTACACCTTC	CASSQEGGANYGYTF
NA	TRBV4-2	NA	TRBJ1-2	TGTGCCAGCAGCCAAAGTGGGCTTGGCTACACCTTC	CASSQSGLGYTF
NA	TRBV5-1	NA	TRBJ2-2	TGCGCCAGCAGCTTGGGTTATTCGGACACCGGGGAGCTGTTTTTT	CASSLGYSDTGELFF
NA	TRBV6-6	NA	TRBJ1-5	TGTGCCAGCAGACCATCCCAGGGGCATCAGCCCCAGCATTTT	CASRPSQGHQPQHF
NA	TRBV30	NA	TRBJ2-2	TGTGCCTGTGGGCAGGGCACCCAGCACACCGGGGAGCTGTTTTTT	CACGQGTQHTGELFF
NA	TRBV4-2	TRBD2	TRBJ2-3	TGTGCCAGCAGCCACCCGACTAGCGGGGGCAACACAGATACGCAGTATTTT	CASSHPTSGGNTDTQYF
NA	TRBV27	TRBD1	TRBJ1-2	TGTGCCAGCAAACTGGGACAGGGGGGCGACTATGGCTACACCTTC	CASKLGQGGDYGYTF
NA	TRBV4-1	NA	TRBJ1-2	TGCGCCAGCAGCCCTTGGGGGGGGTCAGGCTATGGCTACACCTTC	CASSPWGGSGYGYTF
NA	TRBV2	NA	TRBJ2-3	TGTGCCACCAGGGGGAGGGTAAGCACAGATACGCAGTATTTT	CATRGRVSTDTQYF
NA	TRBV6-5	NA	TRBJ1-4	TGTGCCAGCAGCCAGGCCAGGAGGGGAGGTGAAAAACTGTTTTTT	CASSQARRGGEKLFF
NA	TRBV3-1/TRBV3-2	NA	TRBJ1-3	TGTGCCAGCAGCCAAGATAGGGGTCGCTCTGGAAACACCATATATTTT	CASSQDRGRSGNTIYF
NA	TRBV3-1/TRBV3-2	NA	TRBJ1-2	TGTGCCAGCAGCCAAGAGCAGGCTTATGGCTACACCTTC	CASSQEQAYGYTF
NA	TRBV30	TRBD1	TRBJ2-7	TGTGCCTGGAGTACGGGACAGGGCTCCTACGAGCAGTACTTC	CAWSTGQGSYEQYF